The next 13 T cell receptor beta chains were all read from a single sample in a study of blood T cell repertoires in COVID-19. Measured with immunoSEQ multiplex PCR; TCRdb has only the in-frame clones, and not every one. The sample records about 270,000 clones, around 85% being singletons. Sequencing input: peripheral blood. These receptors originate from a woman aged 70-85 years with acute or convalescent COVID-19.

The gene calls are TRBV3-1 (or the pseudogene TRBV3-2) and TRBJ2-3; tentative D call: TRBD2 (7 bases). The CDR3 contains 15 residues. Between the trimmed V and J ends, which lost 8 bases and 8 bases, there was a span of 23 bases. Germline CDR1 is LGHDT and CDR2 is YNNKEL (reference sequence). The DNA for the CDR3 is TGTGCCAGCGGGACGACAGGACTAGGAGGAGGTACGCAGTATTTT. Amino acid sequence: CASGTTGLGGGTQYF.

The chain uses TRBV6-2 or TRBV6-3 and TRBJ2-1; TRBD2 agrees at 13 bases. Trimming cost V 6 bases and J 4 bases; bases outside gene matches: 12. There are 18 residues in the CDR3. The germline V gene has CDR1 MNHEY and CDR2 SVGEGT. The CDR3 sequence: CASSQGTSGAPIYNEQFF. As DNA, the CDR3 is TGTGCCAGCAGCCAGGGGACTAGCGGGGCGCCTATTTACAATGAGCAGTTCTTC.

There are a few counts of this clone. This sequence joins TRBV5-6 and TRBJ2-7; no firm D call. CDR3 length: 13 amino acids. V dropped 0 bases and J dropped 0 bases, with 4 bases sitting between them. CDR1 and CDR2 from the germline V gene are SGHDT and YYEEEE. Written as DNA, the CDR3 is TGTGCCAGCAGCTTGGGGAGCTCCTACGAGCAGTACTTC. It yields the protein CASSLGSSYEQYF.

V usage is TRBV12-5 and J usage is TRBJ2-1; 7 nucleotides line up with TRBD2. With V trimmed by 2 bases and J by 13 bases, 11 bases remained unmatched. CDR3 length equals 14 residues. Germline CDR1 reads LGHNT; CDR2 reads FRNRAP. CDR3 in DNA: TGTGCTAGTGGTTTGCCGACTAGCCTAGGAGAACAGTTCTTC. Protein product: CASGLPTSLGEQFF.

This clone has only one observation. The chain combines TRBV9 with TRBJ2-1, with TRBD1 matching over 10 bases. In germline, CDR1 is SGDLS, CDR2 YYNGEE. Germline trimming cut 1 base from V and 7 bases from J; bases unmatched to any gene: 5. The CDR3 runs 15 residues. The CDR3 loop reads CASSVRTGGGNEQFF. The CDR3 DNA follows: TGTGCCAGCAGCGTACGGACAGGGGGAGGAAATGAGCAGTTCTTC.

The V call is TRBV19, the J call TRBJ2-5; 7 bases map to TRBD1. The germline gives CDR1 LNHDA, CDR2 SQIVND (reference sequence). V lost 7 bases, J lost 4 bases, and 12 bases stayed unmatched. The CDR3 runs 15 residues. The DNA for the CDR3 is TGTGCCAGTATTGACAGGGAAGGGGTTGGAGAGACCCAGTACTTC. Translated: CASIDREGVGETQYF.

The V gene is TRBV14, the J gene TRBJ2-7; 8 nucleotides align to TRBD2. Germline loops: CDR1 SGHDN, CDR2 FVKESK. This CDR3 region has 18 residues. With V trimmed by 3 bases and J by 1 base, 14 bases remained unmatched. The CDR3, as DNA: TGTGCCAGCAGCCAGCGGCGAGCGGGGGCCATTATTTCCTACGAGCAGTACTTC. It translates to CASSQRRAGAIISYEQYF.

The rearrangement uses TRBV6-6 and TRBJ1-2; 7 nucleotides line up with TRBD1. Per the germline V gene, CDR1 is MNHNY and CDR2 is SVGAGI (reference sequence). V dropped 5 bases and J dropped 4; count of bases not matched to a gene: 7. This CDR3 is built from 14 residues. This CDR3 is CASSPFGTVYGYTF. The CDR3 DNA reads TGTGCCAGCAGTCCTTTCGGGACAGTCTATGGCTACACCTTC.

The chain recombines TRBV19 with TRBJ1-5; D remains ambiguous. The CDR3 spans 13 residues. CDR1 LNHDA and CDR2 SQIVND come from the germline V gene (reference sequence). The V gene lost 5 bases and the J gene lost 3 bases, with 8 bases spanning the gap. The CDR3 loop reads CASSWQDNQPQHF. CDR3 sequence (DNA): TGTGCCAGTAGTTGGCAGGACAATCAGCCCCAGCATTTT.

This chain links TRBV9 with TRBJ2-3; 16 bases align to TRBD2. There are 16 residues in the CDR3. The V gene's germline CDR1 is SGDLS and CDR2 YYNGEE. Unmatched junction bases numbered 4, after V lost 2 bases and J lost 7 bases. DNA of the CDR3: TGTGCCAGCAGCGTGGGGACTAGCGGGGGGGACAATACGCAGTATTTT. Its translation is CASSVGTSGGDNTQYF.

The rearrangement uses TRBV27 and TRBJ1-2, with D possibly being TRBD1 (6 bases). Trimming took 6 bases from V and 2 from J, leaving 13 bases between them. Germline lookup yields CDR1 MNHEY and CDR2 SMNVEV (reference sequence). CDR3 length: 14 amino acids. CDR3 nucleotide sequence: TGTGCCAGCAGCCCTTCCGACAGGAACTATGGCTACACCTTC. It specifies CASSPSDRNYGYTF.

The chain couples TRBV19 to TRBJ2-2, with a weak D call TRBD2 (6 bases). The germline gives CDR1 LNHDA, CDR2 SQIVND (reference sequence). V was pared by 6 bases and J by 0 bases, with 11 bases between. The CDR3 sequence is 15 residues long. CDR3 bases: TGTGCCAGTAGACGGGCGGGGTCGAACACCGGGGAGCTGTTTTTT. This encodes CASRRAGSNTGELFF.

The chain links TRBV9 to TRBJ2-1; TRBD2 agrees at 7 bases. This CDR3 has 15 residues. Per the germline V gene, CDR1 is SGDLS and CDR2 is YYNGEE. J gave up 5 bases and V 4 bases, and 9 bases lay outside the gene matches. The chain's CDR3 is CASSSSVLADNEQFF. Written as DNA, the CDR3 is TGTGCCAGCAGCTCCTCCGTCCTAGCGGACAATGAGCAGTTCTTC.